This T cell receptor (beta chain) came from a study of regulatory T cells in long-lasting Graves disease. Regarding time point: newly diagnosed GD, antithyroid drugs for less than 3 months. From RNA extracted from PBMCs, the TCR library was made. Investigators prepared the TCR beta libraries by applying iRepertoire HTBI primers and Arm-PCR of CDR3 regions. One entry per CDR3 protein results from TCRdb running MiXCR on the multiplex PCR reads. This sample has 500,000 or so distinct CDR3 sequences, with approximately 15% found just once. The study's findings and limits: Persistent Graves' patients showed less TCR diversity than newly diagnosed patients showed. Persistent disease favored TRBV28, TRBJ1-2 and TRBJ2-5. Limited sample numbers may have lowered accuracy.

The length of the CDR3 is 13 residues. Germline V gene lookup returns CDR1 SQVTM and CDR2 ANQGSEA. The ends were cut back, 3 bases at V and 4 bases at J, with 10 bases in the middle. About this clonotype itself: Its matching antigen is unknown.

This same sample was also taken into another study, of T cells in Graves' hyperthyroidism and ophthalmopathy.

The gene calls are TRBV29-1 and TRBJ2-1; D perhaps matches TRBD1 (5 bases). This clonotype was obtained from a woman aged 45-65 years with Graves disease. Here the sequenced sample was peripheral blood mononuclear cells (PBMCs), taken at new diagnosis, from a patient treated with antithyroid drugs. This CDR3 reads CSVDIQGYNEQFF. The CDR3 DNA reads TGCAGCGTTGATATTCAGGGTTACAATGAGCAGTTCTTC.